This T cell receptor (beta chain) was identified in a study of T cell responses to AZD1222 COVID-19 vaccine. Study-level points and caveats: Most donors were white British and more were female, and clonal diversity was possibly underestimated. Spike-specific TCR breadth and depth both grew after two AZD1222 doses. Of the AZD1222 recipients, only 5 or 6 were seropositive at baseline. Researchers report vaccine-associated CD4 TCRs spanning spike, with dominance at 160-218 and 743-854.

The ends were cut back, 1 base at V and 13 bases at J, with 18 bases in the middle. Germline CDR1 SGHRS, CDR2 YFSETQ. The CDR3 covers 15 residues. A remark on this clone: The antigen remains undetermined.

Measured with immunoSEQ multiplex PCR; TCRdb has only the in-frame clones, and not every one. Here the sample spans some 80,000 clones, roughly 88% being singletons. The TCR sequence derives from an adult in good health. Source: peripheral blood, taken on day 0 of AZD1222 vaccination. The chain carries TRBV5-1 and TRBJ1-6, with D unresolved. The CDR3 region has the DNA TGCGCCAGCAGCTTGTTGACACAAGAAATGGGGCCCCTCCACTTT. Protein: CASSLLTQEMGPLHF.